Each of the 27 T cell receptor beta chains below was sequenced from the same sample in a study of CD8+ T cells in alopecia areata. TCR sequencing used cDNA made by reverse transcription of extracted RNA. TCRdb's copy holds only in-frame clones and misses some; the assay was immunoSEQ multiplex PCR. The sample has fewer than 100,000 clones, approximately 70% seen once. Treatment reported: oral pan-JAK inhibitor, 5-10 mg twice daily. The sample was CD8+ T cells sorted from blood, taken at roughly week 45, from a patient treated with tofacitinib. These receptor sequences come from a human donor with alopecia areata.

The chain employs TRBV7-2 and TRBJ2-7, with 11 bases that match TRBD1. This CDR3 contains 14 residues. From germline, CDR1 is SGHTA and CDR2 FQGNSA. The junction had 3 bases not matched to a gene; V was cut back by 4 bases and J by 4 bases. DNA for the CDR3: TGTGCCAGCAGCTCCGGACAGGGGGCTTACGAGCAGTACTTC. This translates into CASSSGQGAYEQYF.

This clone was recorded a few times. The chain employs TRBV5-4 and TRBJ2-1, with D uncertain. The CDR3 totals 13 residues. The germline V gene encodes CDR1 SGHNT and CDR2 YYREEE (reference sequence). V lost 0 bases and J 9 bases, leaving 10 bases between the germline ends. The CDR3 spells CASSLAASGEQFF. The DNA of the CDR3 is TGTGCCAGCAGCTTGGCGGCATCCGGTGAGCAGTTCTTC.

The chain combines TRBV30 with TRBJ2-3, with D possibly TRBD1 on 5 matching bases. V shed 1 base and J shed 2 bases, with 10 bases lying between them. The CDR3 is 14 amino acids. CDR1 and CDR2 (germline): GTSNPN, SVGIG (reference sequence). The CDR3 nucleotides read TGTGCCTGGAGTGAAGGGGCCAACACAGATACGCAGTATTTT. This encodes CAWSEGANTDTQYF.

The CDR3, as DNA: TGTGCCAGCAGCTTGGGGACTTCCAATGAGCAGTTCTTC. Translated: CASSLGTSNEQFF. This rearrangement joins TRBV13 to TRBJ2-1, with D possibly being TRBD2 (6 bases). CDR1 PRHDT and CDR2 FYEKMQ come from the germline V gene (reference sequence). V shed 3 bases and J shed 6 bases, with 9 bases lying between them. CDR3 length: 13 amino acids.

The chain couples TRBV6-6 to TRBJ1-2; D unresolved. Germline V lookup: CDR1 MNHNY, CDR2 SVGAGI (reference sequence). CDR3 length equals 11 residues. V was cut by 6 bases and J by 8 bases, with 10 bases left in between. The CDR3 nucleotides are TGTGCCAGCAGCCTCCCCCAGGGCTACACCTTC. As protein: CASSLPQGYTF.

This chain connects TRBV19 to TRBJ1-1; no firm D call. The germline gives CDR1 LNHDA, CDR2 SQIVND (reference sequence). Trimming removed 10 bases from V and 0 bases from J, with 15 bases in between. The CDR3 consists of 14 residues. CDR3 sequence (DNA): TGTGCCACCCTGGACGGACGGATGAACACTGAAGCTTTCTTT. Its translation is CATLDGRMNTEAFF.

The chain carries TRBV19 and TRBJ1-5, with 9 bases identical to TRBD1. CDR3 length: 18 residues. Germline CDR1 LNHDA, CDR2 SQIVND (reference sequence). Trimming removed 1 base from V and 1 base from J; junction bases left unmatched: 8. CDR3 DNA sequence: TGTGCCAGTAGTATAGTTTGGGAAACAGGGGGCAGCAATCAGCCCCAGCATTTT. Translated: CASSIVWETGGSNQPQHF.

This clone was counted ten times or more. The chain combines TRBV4-1 with TRBJ2-5, with a tentative D call TRBD1 (5 bases). CDR3 size: 15 residues. V lost 0 bases to trimming and J lost 1 base, with 9 bases between them. From germline, CDR1 is MGHRA and CDR2 YSYEKL. For the CDR3, the DNA is TGCGCCAGCAGCCAAGATCCAGGGTCCCAAGAGACCCAGTACTTC. This translates into CASSQDPGSQETQYF.

The rearrangement links TRBV7-9 to TRBJ2-3; no clear D. V was trimmed by 0 bases and J by 1 base, leaving 5 bases between them. Germline CDR1 and CDR2: SEHNR and FQNEAQ (reference sequence). This CDR3 has 14 amino acids. This chain's CDR3 is CASSLADGTDTQYF. The CDR3 DNA is TGTGCCAGCAGCTTAGCAGACGGCACAGATACGCAGTATTTT.

The J gene is TRBJ2-3, the V gene TRBV30; tentatively, D is TRBD2 (6 bases). Germline V lookup: CDR1 GTSNPN, CDR2 SVGIG (reference sequence). The ends were cut back, 5 bases at V and 5 bases at J, with 14 bases in the middle. CDR3 length: 13 residues. CDR3 residues: CAWSGLTRDTQYF. CDR3 DNA sequence: TGTGCCTGGTCGGGACTGACCAGAGATACGCAGTATTTT.

J is TRBJ2-3 and V is TRBV2; 7 bases map to TRBD1. Germline CDR1 is SNHLY and CDR2 is FYNNEI. V lost 1 base, J lost 2 bases, and 3 bases stayed unmatched. This CDR3 spans 15 amino acids. CDR3 bases: TGTGCCAGCAGTGAAGGGGACAGAAACACAGATACGCAGTATTTT. Amino acid sequence: CASSEGDRNTDTQYF.

The CDR3 DNA reads as TGTGCCAGCAGCGTAGTGGACGGGGGCCGCTCCTACAATGAGCAGTTCTTC. This gives the protein CASSVVDGGRSYNEQFF. The rearrangement joins TRBV9 to TRBJ2-1, with D perhaps being TRBD1 or TRBD2 (6 bases each). Trimming took off 0 bases at V and 0 bases at J, with 13 bases between the two ends. This CDR3 has 17 residues. Germline-derived CDR1 and CDR2 are SGDLS and YYNGEE. The full variable domain, completed using reference TRBV9 and TRBJ2-1, is DSGVTQTPKHLITATGQRVTLRCSPRSGDLSVYWYQQSLDQGLQFLIQYYNGEERAKGNILERFSAQQFPDLHSELNLSSLELGDSALYFCASSVVDGGRSYNEQFFGPGTRLTVL.

The V and J genes are TRBV11-3 and TRBJ2-7; a weak D match, TRBD1 (6 bases). Trimming left V 8 bases short and J 0 bases short, with 8 bases between. Germline V gene data show CDR1 as SGHNT and CDR2 as YENEEA. The CDR3 sequence is 12 residues long. CDR3 sequence reads: CASGRGSYEQYF. The CDR3 DNA is TGTGCCAGCGGCAGGGGCTCCTACGAGCAGTACTTC.

The chain links TRBV10-1 to TRBJ2-7; 9 positions match TRBD1. Germline V CDR1 and CDR2: WNHNN, SYGVQD (reference sequence). The ends lost 3 bases at V and 4 bases at J; junction bases unmatched: 7. The CDR3 totals 15 residues. The CDR3 sequence is CASSDPGQGRYEQYF. CDR3 in DNA: TGCGCCAGCAGTGACCCAGGACAGGGGCGGTACGAGCAGTACTTC.

The rearrangement uses TRBV6-5 and TRBJ2-7; D remains unclear. V lost 3 bases to trimming and J lost 4 bases, with 7 bases between them. Germline CDR1 reads MNHEY; CDR2 reads SVGAGI. There are 12 residues in the CDR3. CDR3 sequence reads: CASSYTGYEQYF. CDR3 bases: TGTGCCAGCAGTTATACTGGATACGAGCAGTACTTC.

The chain has TRBV11-2 and TRBJ1-5; D call uncertain. Looked up from germline, CDR1 is SGHAT and CDR2 is FQNNGV. The CDR3 has 13 residues. The V end was cut by 2 bases, the J end by 1 base, with 3 bases between. CDR3 bases: TGTGCCAGCAGCTTACGAAGCAATCAGCCCCAGCATTTT. Its translation is CASSLRSNQPQHF.

V and J are TRBV29-1 and TRBJ1-2; D unclear. Trimming cost V 0 bases and J 0 bases, with 8 bases left between them. CDR1 SQVTM and CDR2 ANQGSEA come from the germline V gene. The CDR3 extends over 14 amino acids. The CDR3 spells CSVEDSQANYGYTF. The CDR3 DNA reads as TGCAGCGTTGAAGACTCTCAAGCTAACTATGGCTACACCTTC.

This chain uses TRBV15 with TRBJ2-1; D not certain. Trimming stripped 5 bases from V and 2 bases from J, with 13 bases between. Germline-derived CDR1 and CDR2 are LNHNV and YYDKDF (reference sequence). This CDR3 contains 15 residues. CDR3 nucleotide sequence: TGTGCCACCAGCGGGCCTGACTGGCCCTACAATGAGCAGTTCTTC. This sequence encodes CATSGPDWPYNEQFF.

In this sample, this clone turned up once. This rearrangement joins TRBV29-1 to TRBJ2-7; TRBD1 is a possible D gene (5 bases). This CDR3 is built from 12 residues. Germline values: CDR1 SQVTM, CDR2 ANQGSEA. The V end lost 4 bases, the J end lost 7 bases, and 14 bases lay between the germline ends. This CDR3 reads CSVGVQDLEQYF. DNA of the CDR3: TGCAGCGTTGGGGTACAGGACCTGGAGCAGTACTTC.

On this clone itself: This CDR3 is also generated by other DNA sequences in the sample. This chain uses TRBV27 with TRBJ1-2; D perhaps matches TRBD1 (5 bases). Germline assignment: CDR1 MNHEY and CDR2 SMNVEV (reference sequence). V dropped 8 bases and J dropped 4 bases, with 11 bases sitting between them. The length of the CDR3 is 12 residues. This CDR3 is CASSPGGYGYTF. CDR3 DNA sequence: TGTGCCAGCTCCCCGGGGGGCTATGGCTACACCTTC.

This chain uses TRBV7-9 with TRBJ1-2; 9 bases fit TRBD1. V gave up 4 bases and J gave up 3 bases; unmatched junction bases: 0. The CDR3 is made up of 13 amino acids. Germline V lookup: CDR1 SEHNR, CDR2 FQNEAQ (reference sequence). CDR3 sequence: CASSWTGDYGYTF. The CDR3 bases are TGTGCCAGCAGCTGGACAGGGGACTATGGCTACACCTTC.

This clone was detected a few times. The chain is built from TRBV19 and TRBJ2-1; the D is unclear. V gave up 5 bases and J gave up 9 bases, with 14 bases separating them. CDR1 is LNHDA, CDR2 SQIVND, per germline (reference sequence). The CDR3 has 13 residues. The chain's CDR3 is CASSPGRNSEQFF. The DNA for the CDR3 is TGTGCCAGTAGTCCGGGTAGAAACTCTGAGCAGTTCTTC.

The chain links TRBV4-3 to TRBJ2-3; D gene unclear. Germline CDR1 is LGHNA and CDR2 is YSLEER. Trimming took 1 base from V and 1 from J, leaving 18 bases between them. CDR3 length: 18 amino acids. CDR3 protein: CASSQVAPGVEGTDTQYF. The CDR3 nucleotides read TGCGCCAGCAGCCAAGTCGCGCCCGGCGTAGAGGGCACAGATACGCAGTATTTT.

This clone has only one observation. The chain carries TRBV7-3 and TRBJ1-1; D call uncertain. The CDR3 has 14 residues. V lost 0 bases to trimming and J lost 0 bases, with 5 bases between them. Looked up from germline, CDR1 is SGHTA and CDR2 is FQGTGA. The CDR3, as DNA: TGTGCCAGCAGCTTAACGGGGATGAACACTGAAGCTTTCTTT. It yields the protein CASSLTGMNTEAFF. The whole variable domain, remainder taken from reference TRBV7-3 and TRBJ1-1, is GAGVSQTPSNKVTEKGKYVELRCDPISGHTALYWYRQSLGQGPEFLIYFQGTGAADDSGLPNDRFFAVRPEGSVSTLKIQRTERGDSAVYLCASSLTGMNTEAFFGQGTRLTVV.

The rearrangement links TRBV5-6 to TRBJ2-1; D possibly corresponds to TRBD2 (6 bases). Germline V gene sequence: CDR1 SGHDT, CDR2 YYEEEE. Between the trimmed V and J ends, which lost 2 bases and 8 bases, there was a span of 11 bases. This CDR3 region has 13 residues. CDR3 sequence reads: CASSFAGGDEQFF. The CDR3 nucleotides read TGTGCCAGCAGCTTTGCCGGGGGTGATGAGCAGTTCTTC.

This rearrangement joins TRBV14 to TRBJ2-7; the D is unclear. Germline V CDR1 and CDR2: SGHDN, FVKESK. CDR3 size: 13 residues. The V end was cut by 0 bases, the J end by 2 bases, with 5 bases between. In DNA form, the CDR3 reads TGTGCCAGCAGCCAAGAGAGTACCTACGAGCAGTACTTC. The encoded protein is CASSQESTYEQYF.

The gene calls are TRBV10-2 and TRBJ1-5; D gene uncertain. The CDR3 consists of 14 residues. V dropped 2 bases and J dropped 1 base, with 6 bases sitting between them. CDR1 is WSHSY and CDR2 is SAAADI in the germline V gene. The CDR3 spells CASSELWSNQPQHF. The CDR3 DNA sequence: TGCGCCAGCAGTGAGCTGTGGAGCAATCAGCCCCAGCATTTT.